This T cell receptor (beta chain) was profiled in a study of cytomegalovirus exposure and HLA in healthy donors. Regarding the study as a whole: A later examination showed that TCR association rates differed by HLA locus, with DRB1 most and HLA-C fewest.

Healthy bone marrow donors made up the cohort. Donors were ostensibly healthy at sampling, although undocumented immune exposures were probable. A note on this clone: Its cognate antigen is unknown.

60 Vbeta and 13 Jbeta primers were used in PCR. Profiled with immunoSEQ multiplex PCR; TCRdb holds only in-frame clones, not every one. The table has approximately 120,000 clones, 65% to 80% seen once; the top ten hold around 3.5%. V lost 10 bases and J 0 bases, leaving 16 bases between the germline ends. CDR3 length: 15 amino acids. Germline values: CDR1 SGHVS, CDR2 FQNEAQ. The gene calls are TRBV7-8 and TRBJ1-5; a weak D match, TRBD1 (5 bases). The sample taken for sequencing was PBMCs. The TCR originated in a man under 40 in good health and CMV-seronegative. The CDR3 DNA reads TGTGCCACCTCGGGGGGTTACGATAGCAATCAGCCCCAGCATTTT. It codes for CATSGGYDSNQPQHF.